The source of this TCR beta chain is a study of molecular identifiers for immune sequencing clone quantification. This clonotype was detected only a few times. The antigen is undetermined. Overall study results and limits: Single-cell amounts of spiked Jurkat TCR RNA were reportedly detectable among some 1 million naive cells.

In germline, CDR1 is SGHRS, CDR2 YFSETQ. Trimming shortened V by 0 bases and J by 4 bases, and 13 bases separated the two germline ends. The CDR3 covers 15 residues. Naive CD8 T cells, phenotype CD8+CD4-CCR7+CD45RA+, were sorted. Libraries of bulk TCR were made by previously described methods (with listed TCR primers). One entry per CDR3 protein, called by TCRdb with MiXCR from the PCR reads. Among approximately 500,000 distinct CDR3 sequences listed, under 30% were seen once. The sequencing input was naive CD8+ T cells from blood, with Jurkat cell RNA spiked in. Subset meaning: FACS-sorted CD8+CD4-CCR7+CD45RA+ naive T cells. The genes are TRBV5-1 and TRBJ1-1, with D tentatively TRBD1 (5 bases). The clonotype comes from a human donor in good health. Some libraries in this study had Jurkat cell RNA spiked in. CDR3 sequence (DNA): TGCGCCAGCAGCTTGGACGGGGGGTCGGTCACTGAAGCTTTCTTT. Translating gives CASSLDGGSVTEAFF. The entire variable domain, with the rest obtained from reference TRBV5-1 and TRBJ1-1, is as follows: KAGVTQTPRYLIKTRGQQVTLSCSPISGHRSVSWYQQTPGQGLQFLFEYFSETQRNKGNFPGRFSGRQFSNSRSEMNVSTLELGDSALYLCASSLDGGSVTEAFFGQGTRLTVV.